The 25 T cell receptor beta chains given below trace back to one sample, sequenced in a study of blood T cell repertoires in COVID-19. The table came from immunoSEQ multiplex PCR; TCRdb's copy has only in-frame clones and leaves some out. The sample has under 200,000 clones, over 75% seen once. Sequenced: peripheral blood. The receptors come from a man between 65 and 85 years old with active or convalescent COVID-19.

This clone was seen more than once but under ten times. CDR3 sequence reads: CASSPGTGAEKLFF. DNA for the CDR3: TGTGCCAGCAGCCCCGGGACAGGGGCTGAAAAACTGTTTTTT. The chain uses TRBV3-1 (or the pseudogene TRBV3-2) and TRBJ1-4, with TRBD1 identical over 10 bases. Germline V CDR1 and CDR2: LGHDT, YNNKEL (reference sequence). This CDR3 spans 14 amino acids. V lost 4 bases, J lost 7 bases, and 3 bases stayed unmatched.

This chain uses TRBV5-8 with TRBJ1-2; D remains unclear. V lost 4 bases to trimming and J lost 3 bases, with 10 bases between them. Per germline, CDR1 SGHTS and CDR2 YDEGEE. This CDR3 contains 13 residues. The CDR3 DNA reads as TGTGCCAGCAGCCCTCAAGCGGACTATGGCTACACCTTC. Translation gives CASSPQADYGYTF. The full variable domain, with the rest looked up from reference TRBV5-8 and TRBJ1-2, is EAGVTQSPTHLIKTRGQQATLRCSPISGHTSVYWYQQALGLGLQFLLWYDEGEERNRGNFPPRFSGRQFPNYSSELNVNALELEDSALYLCASSPQADYGYTFGSGTRLTVV.

The genes are TRBV29-1 and TRBJ1-2; 10 bases are shared with TRBD1. The CDR3 covers 13 residues. J was trimmed by 4 bases and V by 7 bases; bases with no gene match: 6. The germline V gene has CDR1 SQVTM and CDR2 ANQGSEA. CDR3 bases: TGCAGCGGGGGACAGGGGACAGGCTATGGCTACACCTTC. Translating it yields CSGGQGTGYGYTF. Full variable domain (missing parts from reference TRBV29-1 and TRBJ1-2): SAVISQKPSRDICQRGTSLTIQCQVDSQVTMMFWYRQQPGQSLTLIATANQGSEATYESGFVIDKFPISRPNLTFSTLTVSNMSPEDSSIYLCSGGQGTGYGYTFGSGTRLTVV.

This sequence joins TRBV6-5 and TRBJ1-1; D is uncertain. V was trimmed by 7 bases and J by 1 base, leaving 7 bases between them. The CDR3 runs to 12 residues. Germline V CDR1 and CDR2: MNHEY, SVGAGI. CDR3 sequence reads: CASIKQNTEAFF. The CDR3 bases are TGTGCCAGCATAAAACAGAACACTGAAGCTTTCTTT.

The chain uses TRBV3-1 (or the pseudogene TRBV3-2) and TRBJ1-1; D gene uncertain. V lost 2 bases and J lost 1, with 5 bases in between. CDR1 LGHDT and CDR2 YNNKEL come from the germline V gene (reference sequence). The length of the CDR3 is 13 residues. The CDR3 DNA follows: TGTGCCAGCAGCCAAACGAGGAACACTGAAGCTTTCTTT. This translates into CASSQTRNTEAFF.

J is TRBJ2-1 and V is TRBV6-6; 8 nucleotides agree with TRBD1. The CDR3 extends over 14 amino acids. CDR1 and CDR2 from the germline V gene are MNHNY and SVGAGI (reference sequence). V trimming: 1 base; J trimming: 7 bases; junction bases outside the gene matches: 3. CDR3 nucleotides: TGTGCCAGCAGTTACTATAGGACAGGGAATGAGCAGTTCTTC. Its protein is CASSYYRTGNEQFF.

This clone was picked up one time. CDR3 sequence: CASSQGTGVSNQPQHF. The CDR3 nucleotides read TGCGCCAGCAGCCAAGGGACAGGGGTTAGTAATCAGCCCCAGCATTTT. This chain uses TRBV4-1 with TRBJ1-5; 9 bases line up with TRBD1. The length of the CDR3 is 16 residues. Losses at the gene ends were 1 base for V and 4 bases for J; bases not matched to a gene: 5. Per germline, CDR1 MGHRA and CDR2 YSYEKL.

A few counts support this clone. The chain has TRBV10-1 and TRBJ2-7; possibly TRBD2 for D (6 bases). The V gene's germline CDR1 is WNHNN and CDR2 SYGVQD (reference sequence). The CDR3 runs 14 residues. V was pared by 6 bases and J by 0 bases, with 12 bases between. As DNA, the CDR3 is TGCGCCAGCAGCCCCGGGGGTAGCTCCTACGAGCAGTACTTC. As protein: CASSPGGSSYEQYF.

This clone appeared a few times. The J gene is TRBJ2-2, the V gene TRBV28; the D gene is possibly TRBD2 (5 bases). Germline CDR1 is MDHEN and CDR2 is SYDVKM. The CDR3 covers 16 residues. V was clipped by 7 bases and J by 1 base, with 16 bases between them. CDR3 loop: CASTSGSVMNTGELFF. The DNA for the CDR3 is TGTGCCAGCACCTCGGGGAGCGTAATGAACACCGGGGAGCTGTTTTTT.

With respect to this clone: Mismatch with germline at one junction end may stem from a read error. The V call is TRBV27, the J call TRBJ1-1, with D tentatively TRBD1 (5 bases). CDR1 and CDR2 from the germline V gene are MNHEY and SMNVEV (reference sequence). This CDR3 comprises 15 residues. CDR3 sequence: CASSFQQGVKTEAFF. As DNA, the CDR3 is TGTGCCAGCAGTTTTCAGCAGGGCGTGAAGACTGAAGCTTTCTTT.

The chain recombines TRBV7-9 with TRBJ1-4, with a possible D match to TRBD1 (6 bases). The length of the CDR3 is 15 residues. V was clipped by 1 base and J by 8 bases, with 14 bases between them. Germline assignment: CDR1 SEHNR and CDR2 FQNEAQ (reference sequence). CDR3 sequence: CASSLGDPQGEKLFF. Here the CDR3 DNA reads TGTGCCAGCAGCTTAGGCGACCCACAGGGAGAAAAACTGTTTTTT.

The V and J genes are TRBV27 and TRBJ1-2; D ambiguous. Per germline, CDR1 MNHEY and CDR2 SMNVEV (reference sequence). The V gene lost 3 bases and the J gene lost 8 bases, with 13 bases spanning the gap. The CDR3 sequence is 13 residues long. This CDR3 is CASSFLGDRGYTF. The CDR3 DNA reads as TGTGCCAGCAGTTTCCTCGGGGATCGCGGCTACACCTTC.

V is TRBV10-2 and J is TRBJ2-3; 7 nucleotides match TRBD2. The V gene end was trimmed by 5 bases and the J gene end by 6 bases; junction bases not matched to a gene: 14. The germline V gene encodes CDR1 WSHSY and CDR2 SAAADI. The CDR3 is made up of 16 amino acids. The CDR3 sequence: CASSRGDTTFRDTQYF. CDR3 in DNA: TGCGCCAGCAGTCGGGGGGATACTACCTTTAGGGATACGCAGTATTTT.

V gene TRBV4-2 combines with J gene TRBJ1-2; D unclear. The V gene's germline CDR1 is LGHNA and CDR2 YNFKEQ. CDR3 length equals 14 residues. V was clipped by 1 base and J by 2 bases, with 8 bases between them. The CDR3 is CASSQVAGNYGYTF. DNA for the CDR3: TGTGCCAGCAGCCAAGTTGCAGGCAACTATGGCTACACCTTC.

This chain connects TRBV7-2 to TRBJ1-6; no reliable D call. Germline lookup yields CDR1 SGHTA and CDR2 FQGNSA. This CDR3 contains 13 residues. V gave up 2 bases and J gave up 6 bases, with 5 bases separating them. CDR3 region: CASSLMSNSPLHF. The CDR3 nucleotides are TGTGCCAGCAGCTTAATGAGTAATTCACCCCTCCACTTT. Complete variable domain (other parts from reference TRBV7-2 and TRBJ1-6): GAGVSQSPSNKVTEKGKDVELRCDPISGHTALYWYRQSLGQGLEFLIYFQGNSAPDKSGLPSDRFSAERTGGSVSTLTIQRTQQEDSAVYLCASSLMSNSPLHFGNGTRLTVT.

This sequence joins TRBV9 and TRBJ2-2; tentative D call: TRBD2 (5 bases). Germline V gives CDR1 SGDLS, CDR2 YYNGEE. V was trimmed by 3 bases and J by 3 bases, leaving 18 bases between them. The CDR3 spans 17 residues. As DNA, the CDR3 is TGTGCCAGCAGCGCCCCTCACTCGGGGTCAGACACCGGGGAGCTGTTTTTT. Its translation: CASSAPHSGSDTGELFF. Filled out from reference TRBV9 and TRBJ2-2, the complete variable domain reads DSGVTQTPKHLITATGQRVTLRCSPRSGDLSVYWYQQSLDQGLQFLIQYYNGEERAKGNILERFSAQQFPDLHSELNLSSLELGDSALYFCASSAPHSGSDTGELFFGEGSRLTVL.

The V and J genes are TRBV5-1 and TRBJ2-2; D is unclear. V lost 0 bases, J lost 0 bases, and 6 bases lay in between. CDR3 length: 15 residues. Germline assignment: CDR1 SGHRS and CDR2 YFSETQ. CDR3 loop: CASSLGAPNTGELFF. The DNA for the CDR3 is TGCGCCAGCAGCTTGGGGGCACCGAACACCGGGGAGCTGTTTTTT.

This rearrangement joins TRBV20-1 to TRBJ1-2, with D possibly being TRBD1 (6 bases). CDR1 and CDR2 (germline): DFQATT, SNEGSKA (reference sequence). V was shortened by 3 bases and J by 6 bases, with 14 bases between the two germline ends. CDR3 length: 13 residues. Here the CDR3 DNA reads TGCAGTGCTAGTAGCGGGGGCGAGGATGGCTACACCTTC. Amino acid sequence: CSASSGGEDGYTF.

This chain links TRBV10-3 with TRBJ1-1; D is ambiguous. This CDR3 spans 12 amino acids. CDR1 is ENHRY, CDR2 SYGVKD, per germline. V lost 8 bases to trimming and J lost 1 base, with 8 bases between them. For the CDR3, the DNA is TGTGCCATCGGTTCAGGGAACACTGAAGCTTTCTTT. Its translation: CAIGSGNTEAFF.

The chain is built from TRBV6-5 and TRBJ1-2; 7 bases match TRBD1. The CDR3 consists of 14 residues. The V gene end was trimmed by 6 bases and the J gene end by 8 bases; junction bases not matched to a gene: 12. Germline lookup yields CDR1 MNHEY and CDR2 SVGAGI. The CDR3 sequence: CASRAPRGLSGYTF. The CDR3 region has the DNA TGTGCCAGCAGAGCCCCAAGGGGGCTAAGCGGCTACACCTTC.

In the case of this clone: Other DNA sequences in this specimen translate into the identical CDR3. This chain joins TRBV5-1 and TRBJ2-1; tentative D call: TRBD1 (5 bases). Germline CDR1 SGHRS, CDR2 YFSETQ. Deletions cut 0 bases from V and 0 bases from J, with 13 bases between. This CDR3 contains 17 residues. For the CDR3, the DNA is TGCGCCAGCAGCTTGGGCCGTAGGGGAAGCTCCTACAATGAGCAGTTCTTC. Translating it yields CASSLGRRGSSYNEQFF.

The chain employs TRBV27 and TRBJ2-7; 12 bases are shared with TRBD2. Germline CDR1 MNHEY, CDR2 SMNVEV (reference sequence). The CDR3 covers 14 residues. Trimming removed 4 bases from V and 5 bases from J; junction bases left unmatched: 3. The CDR3 spells CASSSLAGGHEQYF. Written as DNA, the CDR3 is TGTGCCAGCAGTTCCCTAGCGGGAGGGCACGAGCAGTACTTC.

V and J are TRBV7-2 and TRBJ1-2; D is unresolved. The CDR3 totals 13 residues. From germline, CDR1 is SGHTA and CDR2 FQGNSA. V lost 5 bases and J 6 bases, leaving 13 bases between the germline ends. Written as DNA, the CDR3 is TGTGCCAGCAGCCCTGATAGAGAAGATGGCTACACCTTC. Protein: CASSPDREDGYTF.

The CDR3 is CASSADRGGYTF. The DNA for the CDR3 is TGTGCCAGCAGTGCCGACAGGGGTGGCTACACCTTC. The rearrangement joins TRBV25-1 to TRBJ1-2; 8 positions match TRBD1. The CDR3 length is 12 residues. From germline, CDR1 is MGHDK and CDR2 SYGVNS. V shed 4 bases and J 7 bases; nucleotides not matched to a gene: 2.

This chain joins TRBV7-2 and TRBJ1-2; possible D gene TRBD1, 6 bases. V was trimmed by 5 bases and J by 4 bases, leaving 14 bases between them. The CDR3 length is 14 residues. Germline V gene lookup returns CDR1 SGHTA and CDR2 FQGNSA. CDR3 nucleotides: TGTGCCAGCAGCCCTCGGACAGATTCCTATGGCTACACCTTC. Translating gives CASSPRTDSYGYTF.